A selection of T cell receptor beta chains follows, all from one sample in a study of shared clonotypes between healthy human individuals. Only in-frame clones appear in the TCRdb table, and some are missing; sequencing was by immunoSEQ multiplex PCR. Among roughly 2.2 million clones listed, roughly 93% were seen once. Source material: naive CD4+ T cells from PBMCs. The receptors here all came from a man aged 18 to 35 in good health. Some clones in this sample may be carry-over from other donors' samples. CDR3s leave out the opening cysteine and the closing phenylalanine or tryptophan.

TRBJ2-1,TRBV7-9,ASPQGVGQGYNEQF
TRBJ1-2,TRBV19,ASSRTPPAVYGYT
TRBJ2-2,TRBV10-1,ASSDLAAGELF
TRBJ2-1,TRBV7-3,ASSSGLYNEQF
TRBJ2-2,TRBV4-2,ASSLQWAGPTNTGELF
TRBJ2-7,TRBV6-1,ASSEAGGMSYEQY
TRBJ2-7,TRBV11-2,ASSVEAGGYEQY
TRBJ2-4,TRBV30,AWSVFSEWGMARTRAKNIQY
TRBJ2-5,TRBV2,ASIRNVASGSGKETQY
TRBJ2-7,TRBV19,ASSITGDTYEQY
TRBJ2-5,TRBV28,ASSLLHREAQY
TRBJ2-5,TRBV21-1,ASSKRLAGGQQETQY
TRBJ2-3,TRBV7-3,ASSLVAGGTDTQY
TRBJ1-2,TRBV2,ASSEEAGRSPYGYT
TRBJ2-7,TRBV9,ASSVGPQSEAYEQY
TRBJ2-1,TRBV9,ASSVAASYNEQF